These 16 T cell receptor beta chains share one sample of origin, sequenced in a study of T cells after yellow fever vaccination (dated by TCRdb to about 2019). The method behind the library was 5' RACE. TCRdb names Illumina HiSeq 2500 as the instrument used. The raw public data were reprocessed by TCRdb itself: fastp quality trimming at Q25, MiXCR clonotype calling, in-frame beta chains only. Rows with one shared CDR3 protein collapse into an entry with the most common genes and DNA. This sample comprises about 130,000 distinct CDR3 sequences, approximately 6.6% of them detected only once. The ten largest clones take up over 0.55% of the sample. Interpreted using the paper, the treatment or condition label stands for: live attenuated yellow fever vaccine strain. Sequencing was performed on CD4+ T cells sorted from PBMCs, taken 10 days after the yellow fever booster vaccination. The origin of the receptors is a man younger than 45 who received the YFV17D yellow fever vaccine.

This clonotype has more than one count but fewer than ten. This sequence joins TRBV5-1 and TRBJ2-2; D remains unclear. This CDR3 has 11 amino acids. Germline CDR1 and CDR2: SGHRS and YFSETQ. Trimming took 4 bases from V and 6 from J, leaving 4 bases between them. The CDR3, as DNA: TGCGCCAGCAGCGAGCCCGGGGAGCTGTTTTTT. It codes for CASSEPGELFF.

This clonotype was found many times. This chain uses TRBV7-2 with TRBJ1-4; the D is unclear. Per the germline V gene, CDR1 is SGHTA and CDR2 is FQGNSA. The V and J ends lost 5 bases and 3 bases respectively, with 16 bases between them. CDR3 length: 16 amino acids. CDR3 nucleotide sequence: TGTGCCAGCAGCATCCGGACCACAAGTCCTAATGAAAAACTGTTTTTT. Translating it yields CASSIRTTSPNEKLFF.

This clonotype was recorded many times. The chain combines TRBV30 with TRBJ2-5; TRBD1 matches at 7 bases. Germline loops: CDR1 GTSNPN, CDR2 SVGIG (reference sequence). CDR3 length: 13 residues. The J segment lost 4 bases and the V segment lost 0 bases, leaving 2 bases of the junction unmatched. CDR3 DNA: TGTGCCTGGAGTGTACAGGGGCCAGAGACCCAGTACTTC. Translated: CAWSVQGPETQYF.

This clonotype was seen at least ten times. The chain has TRBV19 and TRBJ2-7; possibly TRBD1 for D (6 bases). In germline, CDR1 is LNHDA, CDR2 SQIVND (reference sequence). The length of the CDR3 is 18 residues. V was cut by 3 bases and J by 0 bases, with 21 bases left in between. CDR3 protein: CASSIQSQGTRGSYEQYF. The DNA for the CDR3 is TGTGCCAGTAGTATTCAGTCTCAGGGGACAAGAGGCTCCTACGAGCAGTACTTC.

This clonotype was found many times. The rearrangement uses TRBV11-3 and TRBJ2-5; the D is unclear. V shed 2 bases and J shed 0 bases, with 4 bases lying between them. Germline V CDR1 and CDR2: SGHNT, YENEEA. The CDR3 extends over 13 amino acids. CDR3 sequence reads: CASSLFNQETQYF. CDR3 nucleotide sequence: TGTGCCAGCAGCTTATTCAACCAAGAGACCCAGTACTTC.

V and J are TRBV20-1 and TRBJ1-1; D is uncertain. V was cut by 6 bases and J by 0 bases, with 11 bases left in between. The CDR3 extends over 13 amino acids. Germline loops: CDR1 DFQATT, CDR2 SNEGSKA (reference sequence). CDR3 DNA sequence: TGCAGTGCCTCCCAGAACGTGAACACTGAAGCTTTCTTT. Protein product: CSASQNVNTEAFF.

This clonotype appeared many times. V is TRBV12-3 or TRBV12-4 and J is TRBJ2-7; D unresolved. CDR3 length: 11 amino acids. Trimming shortened V by 6 bases and J by 2 bases, and 5 bases separated the two germline ends. The CDR3 reads CASSLTYEQYF. The CDR3 coding sequence is TGTGCCAGCAGCCTTACCTACGAGCAGTACTTC.

This clonotype came up many times. V gene TRBV5-1 combines with J gene TRBJ2-7; 8 nucleotides match TRBD2. Trimming removed 4 bases from V and 6 bases from J; junction bases left unmatched: 15. The CDR3 has 16 residues. The germline gives CDR1 SGHRS, CDR2 YFSETQ. CDR3 DNA: TGCGCCAGCAGCCTGATAGCGGGAACAAGCCTGACCGAGCAGTACTTC. It yields the protein CASSLIAGTSLTEQYF.

This clonotype was seen many times. The CDR3 DNA follows: TGTGCCAGCAGAGGTCTGACAGGACTCTCTGGGGCCAACGTCCTGACTTTC. Amino acid sequence: CASRGLTGLSGANVLTF. The rearrangement joins TRBV27 to TRBJ2-6, with a weak D call TRBD1 (6 bases). CDR1 and CDR2 from the germline V gene are MNHEY and SMNVEV (reference sequence). The CDR3 contains 17 residues. With 6 bases removed from V and 0 bases from J, the gap between germline ends came to 15 bases.

This clonotype was seen at least ten times. V is TRBV4-1 and J is TRBJ2-1; D remains unclear. V was trimmed by 1 base and J by 8 bases, leaving 9 bases between them. Germline V gene lookup returns CDR1 MGHRA and CDR2 YSYEKL. The CDR3 consists of 13 residues. For the CDR3, the DNA is TGCGCCAGCAGCCAAGGCTCCGCCTATGAGCAGTTCTTC. It translates to CASSQGSAYEQFF.

This clonotype showed up many times. This chain connects TRBV24-1 to TRBJ2-1, with D perhaps matching TRBD1 or TRBD2 (5 bases each). CDR3 size: 17 residues. In germline, CDR1 is KGHDR, CDR2 SFDVKD. V gave up 3 bases and J gave up 3 bases, with 17 bases separating them. The CDR3: CATSDPSPGAGYNEQFF. The DNA of the CDR3 is TGTGCCACCAGTGATCCCTCACCCGGGGCGGGCTACAATGAGCAGTTCTTC.

This clonotype was detected ten times or more. The CDR3 DNA sequence: TGTGCCAGCAGCTTAGTTGGGGAAGGCACTGAAGCTTTCTTT. Translating it yields CASSLVGEGTEAFF. This rearrangement joins TRBV7-9 to TRBJ1-1; no clear D. Deletions cut 1 base from V and 4 bases from J, with 10 bases between. This CDR3 is built from 14 residues. CDR1 SEHNR and CDR2 FQNEAQ come from the germline V gene (reference sequence).

This clonotype was seen at least ten times. J is TRBJ1-4 and V is TRBV20-1; no clear D. CDR1 DFQATT and CDR2 SNEGSKA come from the germline V gene (reference sequence). V gave up 4 bases and J gave up 1 base, with 4 bases separating them. There are 12 residues in the CDR3. This CDR3 reads CSATGTNEKLFF. The CDR3 DNA is TGCAGTGCTACAGGAACTAATGAAAAACTGTTTTTT.

This clonotype was observed a handful of times. The V and J genes are TRBV20-1 and TRBJ1-5; the D gene is possibly TRBD1 (6 bases). Germline values: CDR1 DFQATT, CDR2 SNEGSKA (reference sequence). Trimming stripped 3 bases from V and 2 bases from J, with 8 bases between. The length of the CDR3 is 13 residues. This CDR3 reads CSASYRGNQPQHF. The CDR3 region has the DNA TGCAGTGCTAGCTACAGGGGCAATCAGCCCCAGCATTTT.

CDR3 residues: CASSPVAGGPYEQYF. CDR3 coding DNA: TGTGCCAGCAGCCCCGTAGCGGGAGGGCCCTACGAGCAGTACTTC. V and J are TRBV5-4 and TRBJ2-7; 11 positions agree with TRBD2. This CDR3 region has 15 residues. V was pared by 4 bases and J by 2 bases, with 5 bases of the junction left unmatched. Germline V gives CDR1 SGHNT, CDR2 YYREEE (reference sequence).

This clonotype was seen repeatedly, ten times or more. The chain combines TRBV20-1 with TRBJ2-1; 13 bases are shared with TRBD2. Trimming at V came to 0 bases and at J to 12 bases, leaving 2 bases not matched to a gene. The CDR3 is made up of 13 amino acids. In germline, CDR1 is DFQATT, CDR2 SNEGSKA (reference sequence). The CDR3 sequence: CSAREGLAGAQFF. Here the CDR3 DNA reads TGCAGTGCTAGAGAAGGACTAGCGGGAGCGCAGTTCTTC.